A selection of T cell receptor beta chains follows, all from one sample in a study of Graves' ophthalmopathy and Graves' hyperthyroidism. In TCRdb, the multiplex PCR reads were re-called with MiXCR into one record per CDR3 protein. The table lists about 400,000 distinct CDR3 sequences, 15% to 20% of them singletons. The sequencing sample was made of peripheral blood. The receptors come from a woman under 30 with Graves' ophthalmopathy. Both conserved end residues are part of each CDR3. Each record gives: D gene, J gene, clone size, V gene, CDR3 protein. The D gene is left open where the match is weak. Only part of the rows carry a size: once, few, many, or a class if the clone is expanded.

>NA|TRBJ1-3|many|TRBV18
CASSPPRDTSSGNTIYF
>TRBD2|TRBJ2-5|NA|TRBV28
CASSPHRTSRETQYF
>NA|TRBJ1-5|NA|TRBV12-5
CASGFGSSNQPQHF
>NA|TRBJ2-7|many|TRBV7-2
CASSLAVGGGHSYEQYF
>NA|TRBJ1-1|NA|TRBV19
CASSYREGTEAFF
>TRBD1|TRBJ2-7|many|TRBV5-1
CASSPGTASYEQYF
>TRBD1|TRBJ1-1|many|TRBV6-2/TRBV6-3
CASSWDRELANTEAFF
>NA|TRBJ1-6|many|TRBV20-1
CSARQHSDGNSPLHF
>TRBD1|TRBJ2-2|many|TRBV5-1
CASSFRQGRSTGELFF
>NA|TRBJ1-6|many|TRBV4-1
CASSHQQTGRAGSPLHF
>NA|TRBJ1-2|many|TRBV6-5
CASSTRQGSGYTF
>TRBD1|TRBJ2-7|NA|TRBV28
CASSSGQFPYEQYF
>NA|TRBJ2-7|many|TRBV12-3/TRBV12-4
CASSLVQGGSYEQYF
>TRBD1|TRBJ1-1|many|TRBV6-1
CASRDRGLGTEAFF
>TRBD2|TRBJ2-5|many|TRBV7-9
CASSLAVASGGGETQYF
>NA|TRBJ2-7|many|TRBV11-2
CASSLRGGGSYEQYF
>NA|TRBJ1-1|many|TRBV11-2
CASSFFREVDTEAFF
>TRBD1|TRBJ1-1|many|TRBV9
CASSVEGTVDFGTEAFF
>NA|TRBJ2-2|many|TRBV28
CASSLIGGDTGELFF
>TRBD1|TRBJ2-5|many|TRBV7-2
CASSLGTGRRETQYF
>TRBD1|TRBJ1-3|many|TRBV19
CASSLQGASSGNTIYF
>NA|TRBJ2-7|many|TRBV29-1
CSVDRDTPYEQYF
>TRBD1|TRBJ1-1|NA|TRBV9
CASSLGTGGSEAFF
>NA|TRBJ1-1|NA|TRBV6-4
CASKPTAGFTEAFF
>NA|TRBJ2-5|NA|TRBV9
CASSPHSRDEEIQYF
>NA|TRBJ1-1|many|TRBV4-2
CASSRRTENTEAFF
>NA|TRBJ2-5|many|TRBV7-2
CASSSVPTGDQYF
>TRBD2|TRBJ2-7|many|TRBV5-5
CASSSGLAKDEQYF
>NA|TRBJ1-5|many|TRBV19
CASSILGSNQPQHF
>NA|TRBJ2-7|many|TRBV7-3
CASSSNRPRDQDYEQYF
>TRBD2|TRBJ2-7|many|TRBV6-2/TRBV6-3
CASSSLLAGQYHYEQYF
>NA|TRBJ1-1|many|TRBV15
CATSETEKLEGGRTEAFF
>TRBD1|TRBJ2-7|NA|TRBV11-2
CASSSSATGQGREQYF
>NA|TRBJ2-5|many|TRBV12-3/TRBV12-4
CASSLPAAFTKETQYF
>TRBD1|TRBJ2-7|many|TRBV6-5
CASSPRDRGVYEQYF
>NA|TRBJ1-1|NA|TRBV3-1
CASSPSDSYTEAFF
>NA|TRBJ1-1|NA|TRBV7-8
CASSSRRQRMNTEAFF
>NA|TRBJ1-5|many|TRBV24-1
CATSGDKVGGTRSFNQPQHF
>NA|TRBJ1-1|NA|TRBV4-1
CASSQQTGRNTEAFF
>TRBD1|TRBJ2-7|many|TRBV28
CASRPGTVRSYEQYF
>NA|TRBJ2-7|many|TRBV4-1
CASSQEGSGWSYEQYF
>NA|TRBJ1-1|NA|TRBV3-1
CASSQGETKTEAFF
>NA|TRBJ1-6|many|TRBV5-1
CASSLDRAIHSPLHF
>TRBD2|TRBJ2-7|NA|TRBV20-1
CSAPAPSGVYEQYF
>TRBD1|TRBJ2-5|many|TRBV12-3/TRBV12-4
CASSFRGPTYF
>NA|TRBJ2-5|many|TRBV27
CASSLEPLSETQYF